This T cell receptor (beta chain) was identified during a study of blood T cell repertoires in COVID-19. Study details: Sites in the United States, Italy and Spain provided acute and convalescent COVID-19 samples. Sources were T cells, B-cell-depleted T cells, or PBMCs; the material itself was cDNA or gDNA.

In the study's own analysis: Reference gene primer amplification gave nucleated cell count estimates. Profiled with immunoSEQ multiplex PCR; TCRdb holds only in-frame clones, not every one. That table supplies the V and J calls and clone size; D and trimming were determined from the DNA. The data show about 100,000 clones, with roughly 87% seen just once and approximately 7.3% held by the top ten. The CDR3 has 13 residues. Trimming stripped 3 bases from V and 3 bases from J, with 8 bases between. Germline values: CDR1 WNHNN, CDR2 SYGVQD (reference sequence). The TCR comes from a man aged 25 to 40 in a cohort sampled during active COVID-19. Specimen: peripheral blood. The chain has TRBV10-1 and TRBJ2-5; maybe TRBD1 (6 bases). The CDR3 protein is CASSEGQKETQYF. The CDR3 nucleotides read TGCGCCAGCAGTGAAGGACAGAAAGAGACCCAGTACTTC.